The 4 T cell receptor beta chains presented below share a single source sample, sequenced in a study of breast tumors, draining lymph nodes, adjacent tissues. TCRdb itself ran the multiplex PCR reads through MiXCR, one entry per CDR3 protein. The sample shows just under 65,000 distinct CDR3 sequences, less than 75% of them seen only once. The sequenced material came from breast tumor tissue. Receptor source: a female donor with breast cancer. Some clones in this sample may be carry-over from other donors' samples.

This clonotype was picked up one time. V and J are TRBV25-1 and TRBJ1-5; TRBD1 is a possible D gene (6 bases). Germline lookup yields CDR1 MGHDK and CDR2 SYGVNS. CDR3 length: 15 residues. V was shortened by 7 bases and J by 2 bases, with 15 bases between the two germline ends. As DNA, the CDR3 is TGTGCCAGCAATAATCGGACAGTAGGCAATCAGCCCCAGCATTTT. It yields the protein CASNNRTVGNQPQHF.

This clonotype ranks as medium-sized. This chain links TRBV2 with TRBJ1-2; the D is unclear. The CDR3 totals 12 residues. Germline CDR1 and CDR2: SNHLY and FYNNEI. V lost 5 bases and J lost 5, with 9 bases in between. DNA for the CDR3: TGTGCCAGCAGTTATGTCTCTTATGGCTACACCTTC. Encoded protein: CASSYVSYGYTF.

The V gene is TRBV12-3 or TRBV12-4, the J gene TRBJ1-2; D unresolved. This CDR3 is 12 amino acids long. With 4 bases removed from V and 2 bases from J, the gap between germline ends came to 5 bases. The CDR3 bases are TGTGCCAGCAGTTCCCCGAACTATGGCTACACCTTC. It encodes CASSSPNYGYTF.

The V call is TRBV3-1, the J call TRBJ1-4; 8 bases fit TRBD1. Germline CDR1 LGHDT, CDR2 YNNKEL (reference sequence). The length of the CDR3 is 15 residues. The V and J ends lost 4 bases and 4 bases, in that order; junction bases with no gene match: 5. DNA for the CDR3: TGTGCCAGCAGCCTACGGACAGGGATTAATGAAAAACTGTTTTTT. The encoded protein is CASSLRTGINEKLFF.